This T cell receptor (beta chain) was identified during a study of beta chain features in type 1 diabetes. Expressed TCRB transcripts were sequenced because the entire RNA isolate underwent reverse transcription. Profiled with immunoSEQ multiplex PCR; TCRdb holds only in-frame clones, not every one. The table has around 240,000 clones, 9.6% seen once. This clone showed up just a few times. The TCR originated in a young woman in good health. Sequencing was carried out using naive CD4+ T cells from blood.

The CDR3 DNA reads as TGTGCCAGCAGTTACAGGACAGGGGAGTCACCCCTCCACTTT. Residues: CASSYRTGESPLHF. This chain links TRBV6-5 with TRBJ1-6, with TRBD1 identical over 9 bases. In germline, CDR1 is MNHEY, CDR2 SVGAGI. V was clipped by 2 bases and J by 10 bases; unmatched bases: 3. This CDR3 spans 14 amino acids.